This T cell receptor (beta chain) was recovered during a study of blood T cell repertoires in COVID-19. Sequencing used immunoSEQ multiplex PCR; TCRdb keeps in-frame clones, though not all of them. The data contain some 260,000 clones, roughly 87% of them singletons. Germline CDR1 SNHLY, CDR2 FYNNEI. Trimming at V came to 7 bases and at J to 5 bases, leaving 8 bases not matched to a gene. This CDR3 comprises 14 residues. This clonotype was obtained from a man between 18 and 29 years old with active or convalescent COVID-19. What was sequenced was peripheral blood. The chain links TRBV2 to TRBJ1-2; 9 positions agree with TRBD1. CDR3 loop: CASIDRGVLYGYTF. The CDR3 DNA sequence: TGTGCCAGCATCGACAGGGGGGTATTGTATGGCTACACCTTC.